This T cell receptor (beta chain) is from a study of follicular helper T cells after annual influenza vaccination. Overall study results and limits: Yearly vaccinations repeatedly recalled conserved clonotypes in ICOS+CD38+ cTfh.

Time point defined: 2015-2016 season, pre-vaccination. Blood volume per time point ranged from about 40 to 110 mL. ICOS+CD38+ and ICOS-CD38- fractions were sorted from non-naive CD4+CXCR5+PD-1+ cells. The CDR3 sequence is 15 residues long. The V end lost 0 bases, the J end lost 5 bases, and 15 bases lay between the germline ends. The germline V gene has CDR1 SGHRS and CDR2 YFSETQ. Points on this clone: The antigen remains unidentified.

Profiled with immunoSEQ multiplex PCR; TCRdb holds only in-frame clones, not every one. The sample lists around 10,000 clones, more than 65% seen once, with 3% to 4.5% in the top ten. The material sequenced was CXCR5+ CD38- circulating T follicular helper cells from blood, taken on the day of influenza vaccination. Subset defined: circulating Tfh, non-naive CD4+CXCR5+PD-1+ (ICOS+CD38+ or ICOS-CD38-). The chain couples TRBV5-1 to TRBJ2-7; D unclear. This receptor was taken from an adult who received the influenza vaccine. CDR3 in amino acids: CASSLDSLGRDEQYF. The DNA for the CDR3 is TGCGCCAGCAGCTTGGACAGTTTAGGCCGGGACGAGCAGTACTTC.